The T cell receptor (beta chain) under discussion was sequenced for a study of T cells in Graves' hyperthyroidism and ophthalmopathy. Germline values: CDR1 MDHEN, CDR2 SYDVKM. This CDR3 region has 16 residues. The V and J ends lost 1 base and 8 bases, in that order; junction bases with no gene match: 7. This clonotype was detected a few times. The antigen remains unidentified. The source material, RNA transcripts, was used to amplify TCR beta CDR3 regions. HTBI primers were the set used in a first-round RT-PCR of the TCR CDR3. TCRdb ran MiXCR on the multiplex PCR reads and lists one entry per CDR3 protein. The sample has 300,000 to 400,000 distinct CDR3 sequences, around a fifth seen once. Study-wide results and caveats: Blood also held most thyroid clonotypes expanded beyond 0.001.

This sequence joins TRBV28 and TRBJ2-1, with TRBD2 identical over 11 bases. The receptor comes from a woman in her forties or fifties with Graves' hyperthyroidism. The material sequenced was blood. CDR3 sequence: CASSLSSSGRRDEQFF. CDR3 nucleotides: TGTGCCAGCAGTTTATCATCTAGCGGGAGGCGAGATGAGCAGTTCTTC.